Listed below are T cell receptor beta chains from one sample, sequenced in a study of T cell responses to AZD1222 COVID-19 vaccine. Assay: immunoSEQ multiplex PCR; the TCRdb copy retains only in-frame clones and omits some. Of about 130,000 clones in the sample, over 85% are singletons; the top ten hold 1.1%. The sample in question was peripheral blood, obtained 28 days after the second AZD1222 dose. The receptors here all came from an adult who received the AZD1222 COVID-19 vaccine. Both conserved end residues are part of each CDR3. D genes are given only for firm matches. Clone size is shown for a subset of rows, as once, few, many or a class of expanded clone.

J gene	D gene	CDR3 length	V gene	clone size	CDR3 DNA	CDR3 protein
TRBJ1-1	TRBD1	15	TRBV7-9	-	TGTGCCAGCAGCCCATTCAGGGGGATGAACACTGAAGCTTTCTTT	CASSPFRGMNTEAFF
TRBJ2-2	-	17	TRBV18	-	TGTGCCAGCTCACCAAGGGCACAGGGAGGCGGCACCGGGGAGCTGTTTTTT	CASSPRAQGGGTGELFF
TRBJ2-3	-	14	TRBV2	-	TGTGCCAGCAGTTCAAACGTGCCCCGGGGTACGCAGTATTTT	CASSSNVPRGTQYF
TRBJ1-1	-	14	TRBV9	-	TGTGCCAGCAGCACACAGGGCAGGGACACTGAAGCTTTCTTT	CASSTQGRDTEAFF
TRBJ2-7	-	13	TRBV27	-	TGTGCCAGCAGTTTGACAGGATCCTACGAGCAGTACTTC	CASSLTGSYEQYF
TRBJ2-5	-	15	TRBV2	-	TGTGCCAGCAGCTCCCTGCGGGGAATACAAGAGACCCAGTACTTC	CASSSLRGIQETQYF
TRBJ1-1	-	14	TRBV7-2	-	TGTGCCAGCAGCTTGGAAGGTTGGAGCACTGAAGCTTTCTTT	CASSLEGWSTEAFF
TRBJ2-1	TRBD1	14	TRBV14	-	TGTGCCAGCAGCCAAGGGGCAGGGGGCTTTGAGCAGTTCTTC	CASSQGAGGFEQFF
TRBJ2-7	-	13	TRBV6-2/TRBV6-3	-	TGTGCCAGCAGTTACGACGGACCCTACGAGCAGTACTTC	CASSYDGPYEQYF
TRBJ1-5	-	13	TRBV30	-	TGTGCTCTAGGGGGAGGAGGAGAACAGCCCCAGCATTTT	CALGGGGEQPQHF
TRBJ2-3	TRBD2	16	TRBV3-1/TRBV3-2	-	TGTGCCAGCAGCCAAGAGACTAGCGGATTCACAGATACGCAGTATTTT	CASSQETSGFTDTQYF
TRBJ2-3	-	11	TRBV28	-	TGTGCCAGCAACACGGGCCGTACGCAGTATTTT	CASNTGRTQYF
TRBJ2-6	TRBD2	18	TRBV3-1/TRBV3-2	-	TGTGCCAGCAGCCAAGCAGCGGGAGGATCGTTCGGGGCCAACGTCCTGACTTTC	CASSQAAGGSFGANVLTF
TRBJ2-3	TRBD2	15	TRBV7-3	-	TGTGCCAGCAGCTTAGCGGGAGGTCGAACAGATACGCAGTATTTT	CASSLAGGRTDTQYF
TRBJ2-7	TRBD1	14	TRBV10-3	-	TGTGCCATCAGTCGGGACAGGGGTCCCTACGAGCAGTACTTC	CAISRDRGPYEQYF
TRBJ1-1	TRBD1	14	TRBV6-2/TRBV6-3	-	TGTGCCAGCAGCCGCGGACAGGTTAACACTGAAGCTTTCTTT	CASSRGQVNTEAFF
TRBJ1-5	-	15	TRBV19	-	TGTGCCAGTAGTCGGACAGCCGTCCTTAATCAGCCCCAGCATTTT	CASSRTAVLNQPQHF
TRBJ2-5	TRBD2	16	TRBV4-2	-	TGTGCCAGCAGCCAAGTCTCCGGACTAGCCGGGGAGACCCAGTACTTC	CASSQVSGLAGETQYF
TRBJ1-2	-	15	TRBV9	-	TGTGCCAGCAGCGTAGCGGCAGGGATTAACTATGGCTACACCTTC	CASSVAAGINYGYTF
TRBJ1-1	-	12	TRBV4-2	-	TGTGCCAGCAGCCAAGGAAACACTGAAGCTTTCTTT	CASSQGNTEAFF
TRBJ2-2	TRBD1	16	TRBV19	-	TGTGCCAGTAGCTGGGACAGGGTTAAGGACACCGGGGAGCTGTTTTTT	CASSWDRVKDTGELFF
TRBJ1-5	-	14	TRBV3-1/TRBV3-2	once	TGTGCCAGCAGCCAAGATACCTCGGGGGGGCCCCAGCATTTT	CASSQDTSGGPQHF
TRBJ2-3	-	16	TRBV4-3	-	TGCGCCAGCAGCCAAGTGGGCACCTATAGCACAGATACGCAGTATTTT	CASSQVGTYSTDTQYF
TRBJ2-5	TRBD2	17	TRBV28	-	TGTGCCAGCAGTTTAGACCGGCAGCGGGGGTTACAAGAGACCCAGTACTTC	CASSLDRQRGLQETQYF
TRBJ1-6	-	13	TRBV5-5	-	TGTGCCAGCAGGGCTGATTTGGATTCACCCCTCCACTTT	CASRADLDSPLHF
TRBJ1-1	-	14	TRBV19	once	TGTGCCAGTAGTCATTATACCCCGAACACTGAAGCTTTCTTT	CASSHYTPNTEAFF
TRBJ1-2	-	14	TRBV20-1	-	TGCAGTGCTAGTCCTCCGACGCAGGACTATGGCTACACCTTC	CSASPPTQDYGYTF
TRBJ1-1	-	15	TRBV5-4	-	TGTGCCAGCAGCTTGTCTCACCAAATGAACACTGAAGCTTTCTTT	CASSLSHQMNTEAFF
TRBJ2-1	-	15	TRBV28	-	TGTGCCAGCATTGAGGGGGGCGCATCCTACAATGAGCAGTTCTTC	CASIEGGASYNEQFF
TRBJ2-3	TRBD1	16	TRBV6-4	-	TGTGCCAGCACAAATGAATCACAGGGGACGGGAGATACGCAGTATTTT	CASTNESQGTGDTQYF
TRBJ2-7	-	15	TRBV7-8	-	TGTGCCAGCAGCTTAGTCCAGGGCGTCTCCTACGAGCAGTACTTC	CASSLVQGVSYEQYF
TRBJ1-2	TRBD1	12	TRBV2	-	TGTGCCAGCAGGGGGACAGGGGGAGGCTACACCTTC	CASRGTGGGYTF
TRBJ1-1	TRBD1	12	TRBV6-5	-	TGTGCCAGCTCAGACAGGGGCAGGGAAGCTTTCTTT	CASSDRGREAFF
TRBJ2-7	TRBD1	14	TRBV10-3	-	TGTGCCATCAATAGTCGCGGACAGGGCTACGAGCAGTACTTC	CAINSRGQGYEQYF
TRBJ1-2	-	13	TRBV24-1	once	TGTGCCACCAGTGATTTGGACAGCTATGGCTACACCTTC	CATSDLDSYGYTF
TRBJ2-2	TRBD2	15	TRBV11-2	once	TGTGCCAGCAGCTTCCGCGGGGGGAACACCGGGGAGCTGTTTTTT	CASSFRGGNTGELFF
TRBJ1-4	-	14	TRBV30	-	TGTGCCTGGAGTTCCGATACAACTAATGAAAAACTGTTTTTT	CAWSSDTTNEKLFF
TRBJ2-7	-	14	TRBV28	-	TGTGCCAGCAGTTTGGGGGGAACTGCCTACGAGCAGTACTTC	CASSLGGTAYEQYF
TRBJ1-6	TRBD1	16	TRBV28	-	TGTGCCAGCAGTCCTCCCGGACAGGGTTATAATTCACCCCTCCACTTT	CASSPPGQGYNSPLHF
TRBJ1-4	-	17	TRBV24-1	-	TGTGCCACCAGTGATTCTACTAACAGGCCTCCTAATGAAAAACTGTTTTTT	CATSDSTNRPPNEKLFF